This paragraph reports one T cell receptor (beta chain). Its target is not known. The data stem from a study of T cell responses to AZD1222 COVID-19 vaccine. Study-wide results and limits: With dominance at 160-218 and 743-854, vaccine-associated CD4 TCRs spanned spike. White British ancestry dominated among donors, who included more females, and clonal diversity was possibly underestimated.

The protocol was immunoSEQ multiplex PCR, while the TCRdb copy is restricted to in-frame clones and leaves out a portion. The sample consists of roughly 80,000 clones, 90% of them appearing once. V shed 1 base, J shed 8 bases, and the junction held 4 bases outside the gene matches. Germline CDR1 and CDR2: KGHDR and SFDVKD. The CDR3 is 16 amino acids. Second doses that came at about 4 or about 12 weeks were put together. This chain uses TRBV24-1 with TRBJ2-1; 13 bases map to TRBD2. Source: peripheral blood, taken 28 days after the second AZD1222 dose. The TCR originated in an adult who received the AZD1222 COVID-19 vaccine. The DNA of the CDR3 is TGTGCCACCAGTGATTTTACTAGCGGGGGGGCGTATGAGCAGTTCTTC. It encodes CATSDFTSGGAYEQFF.